This T cell receptor (beta chain) came from a study of blood T cell repertoires in COVID-19. Study information: Sites across the United States, Italy and Spain contributed samples from acute and convalescent COVID-19.

Living in about 25 US areas, the participants were between roughly 18 and 95 years of age. The method was immunoSEQ multiplex PCR; TCRdb's version includes in-frame clones alone and lacks a portion of them. The sample contains 150,000 or so clones, 82% of which appear only once. Sequencing was done on a sample of PBMCs or T cells enriched from blood (not recorded which). This TCR derives from a man aged 60 to 69 who had recovered from COVID-19.

CDR3 protein: CASRLDLRGNEQFF. The CDR3 coding sequence is TGTGCCAGCAGATTGGACTTACGTGGGAATGAGCAGTTCTTC. The chain is built from TRBV6-5 and TRBJ2-1; possibly TRBD2 for D (5 bases). V lost 6 bases, J lost 7 bases, and 16 bases lay in between. Germline V gene lookup returns CDR1 MNHEY and CDR2 SVGAGI. CDR3 length equals 14 residues.